This TCR beta chain derives from a study of technical replicates of blood from a handful of donors. Germline V gives CDR1 LGHNA, CDR2 YSLEER. This CDR3 has 16 amino acids. Between the trimmed V and J ends, which lost 0 bases and 3 bases, there was a span of 12 bases. The method was immunoSEQ multiplex PCR; TCRdb's version includes in-frame clones alone and lacks a portion of them. The table has approximately 59,000 clones, roughly 86% seen once. This clonotype was sampled from a human donor in good health. Some clones in this sample may be carry-over from other donors' samples. The chain recombines TRBV4-3 with TRBJ2-1; D perhaps matches TRBD1 (5 bases). Sequenced: PBMCs. This CDR3 is CASSQEADSFYNEQFF. The CDR3 coding sequence is TGCGCCAGCAGCCAAGAGGCAGACAGCTTCTACAATGAGCAGTTCTTC.